This passage covers 14 T cell receptor beta chains from one sample sequenced in a study of early T cells in non-severe SARS-CoV-2 infection. TCRdb passed the 5' RACE reads through MiXCR, listing each CDR3 protein once. The profile shows some 61,000 distinct CDR3 sequences, about a tenth of them singletons. What was sequenced was whole blood. These receptors all stem from an adult who was a healthcare worker with PCR-confirmed SARS-CoV-2 infection or an uninfected control (not recorded which).

Written as DNA, the CDR3 is TGTGCCAGCAGACCCAGACTAGCGGAGTCCACAGATACGCAGTATTTT. It yields the protein CASRPRLAESTDTQYF. The chain has TRBV7-9 and TRBJ2-3; 9 bases agree with TRBD2. With 6 bases clipped from V and 2 bases from J, the junction kept 9 bases outside the gene matches. Per the germline V gene, CDR1 is SEHNR and CDR2 is FQNEAQ (reference sequence). CDR3 length: 16 amino acids.

This clonotype was detected only a few times. V usage is TRBV3-1 and J usage is TRBJ1-1; D uncertain. V dropped 0 bases and J dropped 1 base, with 12 bases sitting between them. This CDR3 is built from 16 residues. Germline V gives CDR1 LGHDT, CDR2 YNNKEL (reference sequence). The CDR3 sequence: CASSQDFRERNTEAFF. The CDR3 bases are TGTGCCAGCAGCCAAGATTTCCGGGAAAGGAACACTGAAGCTTTCTTT.

This clonotype has at least ten counts. This chain joins TRBV4-2 and TRBJ2-6, with D unclear. Germline assignment: CDR1 LGHNA and CDR2 YNFKEQ. Trimming removed 0 bases from V and 4 bases from J, with 10 bases in between. This CDR3 is 16 amino acids long. The CDR3 spells CASSQDRSRGANVLTF. The CDR3 nucleotides are TGTGCCAGCAGCCAAGATAGATCGAGAGGGGCCAACGTCCTGACTTTC.

V and J are TRBV18 and TRBJ2-7, with TRBD1 matching over 7 bases. J lost 2 bases, V lost 2 bases, and 6 bases had no gene match. Germline lookup yields CDR1 KGHSH and CDR2 LQKENI. The CDR3 is 15 amino acids. Here the CDR3 DNA reads TGTGCCAGCTCACCAAGTGAAGGGGGCGCCTACGAGCAGTACTTC. It translates to CASSPSEGGAYEQYF.

This clonotype was seen more than once but under ten times. The chain carries TRBV7-9 and TRBJ2-2; TRBD2 agrees at 13 bases. The CDR3 loop spans 16 amino acids. With V trimmed by 7 bases and J by 3 bases, 5 bases remained unmatched. Germline V gene data show CDR1 as SEHNR and CDR2 as FQNEAQ (reference sequence). CDR3 DNA: TGTGCCAGCATCCAGACTAGCGGGGGGTACACCGGGGAGCTGTTTTTT. This encodes CASIQTSGGYTGELFF.

This clonotype was seen more than once but under ten times. The V gene is TRBV9, the J gene TRBJ2-5, with D tentatively TRBD2 (6 bases). Germline CDR1 reads SGDLS; CDR2 reads YYNGEE. The germline V and J ends were trimmed by 0 bases and 4 bases, with 13 bases remaining between them. This CDR3 region has 15 residues. Here the CDR3 DNA reads TGTGCCAGCAGCGTAGCTGGCGGGGTCCCAGAGACCCAGTACTTC. It is translated as CASSVAGGVPETQYF.

A few counts support this clonotype. This chain uses TRBV7-3 with TRBJ1-2; possibly TRBD1 for D (6 bases). Looked up from germline, CDR1 is SGHTA and CDR2 is FQGTGA. The CDR3 runs 12 residues. Trimming removed 10 bases at V and 6 bases at J, with 15 bases between. Here the CDR3 DNA reads TGTGCCACCATGGACAGCGCAGATGGCTACACCTTC. This encodes CATMDSADGYTF.

This clonotype appeared a few times. This rearrangement joins TRBV3-1 to TRBJ1-6; 7 bases align to TRBD1. The germline gives CDR1 LGHDT, CDR2 YNNKEL (reference sequence). V trimming: 2 bases; J trimming: 6 bases; junction bases outside the gene matches: 4. The CDR3 is 15 amino acids. The CDR3 DNA reads TGTGCCAGCAGCCAAACGGACAGGAGTAATTCACCCCTCCACTTT. As protein: CASSQTDRSNSPLHF.

This clonotype was recorded a few times. This chain connects TRBV29-1 to TRBJ2-5; 7 bases are shared with TRBD1. J was trimmed by 2 bases and V by 7 bases; bases with no gene match: 1. The CDR3 length is 11 residues. Germline CDR1 is SQVTM and CDR2 is ANQGSEA. CDR3 region: CSGGQQETQYF. The CDR3 DNA follows: TGCAGCGGGGGACAGCAAGAGACCCAGTACTTC.

The sample holds a few counts of this clonotype. CDR3 sequence reads: CASTPGGEQFF. The CDR3 region has the DNA TGTGCCAGCACTCCCGGGGGTGAGCAGTTCTTC. The chain couples TRBV6-1 to TRBJ2-1; TRBD2 is a possible D gene (6 bases). The CDR3 totals 11 residues. CDR1 MNHNS and CDR2 SASEGT come from the germline V gene. Trimming stripped 7 bases from V and 9 bases from J, with 10 bases between.

In the case of this clonotype: Given a much more abundant clone one base away, this may be a read error. This chain uses TRBV18 with TRBJ1-1; D is unclear. V was trimmed by 3 bases and J by 1 base, leaving 6 bases between them. Germline-derived CDR1 and CDR2 are KGHSH and LQKENI. This CDR3 has 13 amino acids. The DNA of the CDR3 is TGTGCCAGCTCACCTTCGGAGAACACTGAAGCTTTCTTT. This gives the protein CASSPSENTEAFF.

This clonotype has just a few counts. The chain has TRBV7-3 and TRBJ2-1, with 10 nucleotides matching TRBD2. J was trimmed by 7 bases and V by 4 bases; bases with no gene match: 4. Germline values: CDR1 SGHTA, CDR2 FQGTGA. The CDR3 runs 14 residues. CDR3 DNA: TGTGCCAGCAGCTCCGGACTAGCGGCGAATGAGCAGTTCTTC. It is translated as CASSSGLAANEQFF.

This clonotype has just a few counts. The gene calls are TRBV2 and TRBJ2-2; 8 bases agree with TRBD1. CDR1 and CDR2 from the germline V gene are SNHLY and FYNNEI. The junction had 12 bases not matched to a gene; V was cut back by 6 bases and J by 6 bases. The CDR3 spans 16 residues. CDR3 residues: CASREPGQVVPGELFF. The CDR3 bases are TGTGCCAGCAGAGAACCGGGACAGGTCGTTCCCGGGGAGCTGTTTTTT.

This clonotype has ten or more counts. The CDR3 DNA reads TGTGCCTGGAGTCATGGGGGTAGCACAGATACGCAGTATTTT. Protein product: CAWSHGGSTDTQYF. This rearrangement joins TRBV30 to TRBJ2-3, with D perhaps assigned TRBD1 or TRBD2 (5 bases each). V was cut by 2 bases and J by 0 bases, with 9 bases left in between. The CDR3 covers 14 residues. Germline CDR1 reads GTSNPN; CDR2 reads SVGIG (reference sequence). The full variable domain, with the rest looked up from reference TRBV30 and TRBJ2-3, is SQTIHQWPATLVQPVGSPLSLECTVEGTSNPNLYWYRQAAGRGLQLLFYSVGIGQISSEVPQNLSASRPQDRQFILSSKKLLLSDSGFYLCAWSHGGSTDTQYFGPGTRLTVL.